This T cell receptor beta chain stems from a study of T cell clones after liver transplantation. Assay used: immunoSEQ multiplex PCR; TCRdb lists only in-frame clones, some missing. The table records more than 95,000 clones, around 86% of them present only once. The germline gives CDR1 MNHNS, CDR2 SASEGT. This CDR3 region has 16 residues. Trimming took off 0 bases at V and 2 bases at J, with 12 bases between the two ends. The material sequenced was CD4+ T cells from blood, taken before liver transplant. The origin of this receptor is a human donor who received a liver transplant. This chain links TRBV6-1 with TRBJ2-3, with a possible D match to TRBD1 (5 bases). The CDR3 DNA reads TGTGCCAGCAGTGAAGCACGAGACAGAGCCACAGATACGCAGTATTTT. The encoded protein is CASSEARDRATDTQYF.